This TCR beta chain was identified during a study of T cell responses to AZD1222 COVID-19 vaccine. From germline, CDR1 is LNHDA and CDR2 SQIVND (reference sequence). CDR3 length equals 14 residues. V trimming: 7 bases; J trimming: 5 bases; junction bases outside the gene matches: 10. Assay used: immunoSEQ multiplex PCR; TCRdb lists only in-frame clones, some missing. The table records around 71,000 clones, roughly 80% of them present only once. Details on this clone: Its antigen is currently unknown.

General study findings and limits: The sample set comprised mostly white British donors with more females, and clonal diversity was possibly underestimated.

The clonotype originates from an adult who received the AZD1222 COVID-19 vaccine. This rearrangement joins TRBV19 to TRBJ1-2; 7 bases agree with TRBD1. The sample consisted of peripheral blood, taken 28 days after the second AZD1222 dose. CDR3 DNA: TGTGCCAGTACCCCCTTGGGACAGACTTATGGCTACACCTTC. Translation gives CASTPLGQTYGYTF.